This T cell receptor (beta chain) emerged from a study of regulatory T cells in long-lasting Graves disease. Study background: Under 3 months of antithyroid drugs had been taken by newly diagnosed Graves' patients.

Deletions cut 6 bases from V and 0 bases from J, with 17 bases between. The CDR3 totals 17 residues. Germline CDR1 reads LNHDA; CDR2 reads SQIVND (reference sequence). Time point here: newly diagnosed GD, antithyroid drugs for less than 3 months. Following extraction of RNA from PBMCs, that RNA was used to make the TCR library. This clonotype was counted between two and nine times. Relying on iRepertoire HTBI primers and Arm-PCR of CDR3 regions, the team built TCR beta libraries. TCRdb used MiXCR to reprocess the multiplex PCR reads, holding one entry per CDR3 protein. The sample has over 450,000 distinct CDR3 sequences, about 12% seen once. These data are also associated with another study on T cells in Graves' hyperthyroidism and ophthalmopathy.

The chain joins TRBV19 to TRBJ2-2; perhaps TRBD1 as D (6 bases). Sequencing used peripheral blood mononuclear cells (PBMCs), obtained at new diagnosis, from a patient treated with antithyroid drugs. The receptor was isolated from a woman aged 25 to 39 with Graves disease. The CDR3 DNA is TGTGCCAGTAGCGACCCAAACAGGGCCCCGAACACCGGGGAGCTGTTTTTT. Protein sequence: CASSDPNRAPNTGELFF. Together with reference TRBV19 and TRBJ2-2, the CDR3 gives the full variable domain: DGGITQSPKYLFRKEGQNVTLSCEQNLNHDAMYWYRQDPGQGLRLIYYSQIVNDFQKGDIAEGYSVSREKKESFPLTVTSAQKNPTAFYLCASSDPNRAPNTGELFFGEGSRLTVL.